The 29 T cell receptor beta chains below come from one sample, sequenced in a study of blood T cell repertoires in COVID-19. Generated by immunoSEQ multiplex PCR, the TCRdb table keeps only in-frame clones and is missing some. The sample shows 50,000 to 85,000 clones, 82% of them seen only once. Sample: peripheral blood. These receptors all stem from a man aged 60 to 75 with acute or convalescent COVID-19.

The V call is TRBV29-1, the J call TRBJ1-4; TRBD1 matches at 7 bases. With V trimmed by 0 bases and J by 7 bases, 8 bases remained unmatched. In germline, CDR1 is SQVTM, CDR2 ANQGSEA. CDR3 length equals 15 residues. In nucleotides, the CDR3 is TGCAGCGTTGAAGATGGAAGGGGGCAGGGTGAAAAACTGTTTTTT. As protein: CSVEDGRGQGEKLFF.

This rearrangement joins TRBV6-5 to TRBJ1-5; D might be TRBD1 (5 bases). CDR3 length: 13 residues. V shed 8 bases and J shed 0 bases, with 8 bases lying between them. CDR1 is MNHEY, CDR2 SVGAGI, per germline. CDR3 DNA: TGTGCCAGCGGGGCCAATAGCAATCAGCCCCAGCATTTT. It yields the protein CASGANSNQPQHF.

The chain couples TRBV30 to TRBJ2-5; perhaps TRBD2 as D (7 bases). CDR3 length: 13 amino acids. In germline, CDR1 is GTSNPN, CDR2 SVGIG (reference sequence). Trimming stripped 2 bases from V and 4 bases from J, with 11 bases between. The CDR3 region has the DNA TGTGCCTGGAGTTCGGGGGGCCCAGAGACCCAGTACTTC. As protein: CAWSSGGPETQYF. Based on the CDR3 plus reference TRBV30 and TRBJ2-5, the full variable domain is SQTIHQWPATLVQPVGSPLSLECTVEGTSNPNLYWYRQAAGRGLQLLFYSVGIGQISSEVPQNLSASRPQDRQFILSSKKLLLSDSGFYLCAWSSGGPETQYFGPGTRLLVL.

The genes are TRBV2 and TRBJ1-1, with D possibly TRBD1 on 6 matching bases. This CDR3 has 14 residues. Trimming cost V 2 bases and J 3 bases, with 10 bases left between them. The V gene's germline CDR1 is SNHLY and CDR2 FYNNEI. CDR3 nucleotides: TGTGCCAGCAGTGAACAGGGGAGGGACACTGAAGCTTTCTTT. Translating gives CASSEQGRDTEAFF. Full variable domain (remainder filled in from reference TRBV2 and TRBJ1-1): EPEVTQTPSHQVTQMGQEVILRCVPISNHLYFYWYRQILGQKVEFLVSFYNNEISEKSEIFDDQFSVERPDGSNFTLKIRSTKLEDSAMYFCASSEQGRDTEAFFGQGTRLTVV.

The chain recombines TRBV6-5 with TRBJ1-5; D gene uncertain. V was trimmed by 1 base and J by 0 bases, leaving 4 bases between them. This CDR3 spans 14 amino acids. Germline V CDR1 and CDR2: MNHEY, SVGAGI. The CDR3 bases are TGTGCCAGCAGTTACTTCGGTAGCAATCAGCCCCAGCATTTT. Its translation: CASSYFGSNQPQHF.

The genes are TRBV15 and TRBJ1-2; D is unresolved. The CDR3 spans 16 residues. Germline V gene lookup returns CDR1 LNHNV and CDR2 YYDKDF (reference sequence). Trimming shortened V by 0 bases and J by 4 bases, and 15 bases separated the two germline ends. The CDR3 here is CATSRDRVGVSYGYTF. The CDR3 bases are TGTGCCACCAGCAGAGATCGGGTGGGAGTCTCCTATGGCTACACCTTC.

The V call is TRBV27, the J call TRBJ1-1, with a weak D call TRBD1 (5 bases). This CDR3 is built from 14 residues. Germline CDR1 is MNHEY and CDR2 is SMNVEV (reference sequence). Trimming pared 4 bases from V and 4 bases from J, leaving 13 bases between. The CDR3 loop reads CASSSGGWGTEAFF. The CDR3 DNA follows: TGTGCCAGCAGTTCCGGGGGATGGGGCACTGAAGCTTTCTTT.

This sequence joins TRBV3-1 (or the pseudogene TRBV3-2) and TRBJ2-5; TRBD1 aligns across 7 bases. CDR3 size: 14 residues. The germline V gene has CDR1 LGHDT and CDR2 YNNKEL (reference sequence). Trimming cost V 4 bases and J 6 bases; bases outside gene matches: 8. In DNA, the CDR3 is TGTGCCAGCAGCCTAGACGACAGGGCTCAGACCCAGTACTTC. Residues: CASSLDDRAQTQYF.

This sequence joins TRBV11-2 and TRBJ2-2; D call uncertain. Trimming stripped 2 bases from V and 1 base from J, with 8 bases between. The CDR3 spans 15 residues. Germline V lookup: CDR1 SGHAT, CDR2 FQNNGV. The CDR3 nucleotides are TGTGCCAGCAGCTTACGTTCGGGGAACACCGGGGAGCTGTTTTTT. It encodes CASSLRSGNTGELFF.

CDR3 sequence reads: CASGPGNQPQHF. The CDR3 DNA follows: TGTGCCAGTGGCCCAGGGAATCAGCCCCAGCATTTT. The chain links TRBV19 to TRBJ1-5; D is possibly TRBD1 (5 bases). V dropped 8 bases and J dropped 4 bases, with 9 bases sitting between them. The CDR3 length is 12 residues. The germline V gene has CDR1 LNHDA and CDR2 SQIVND (reference sequence).

V gene TRBV24-1 combines with J gene TRBJ2-3, with TRBD2 matching over 11 bases. V lost 5 bases and J lost 4; bases outside the gene matches: 13. The CDR3 is 18 amino acids. The V gene's germline CDR1 is KGHDR and CDR2 SFDVKD. CDR3 sequence (DNA): TGTGCCACCAGTGTAGCTAGCGGGGGGCCAAGGAGCCCAGATACGCAGTATTTT. It translates to CATSVASGGPRSPDTQYF.

CDR3 DNA sequence: TGCAGCGTCCGACAGGGTTATAATTCACCCCTCCACTTT. Translation: CSVRQGYNSPLHF. The chain carries TRBV29-1 and TRBJ1-6, with TRBD1 matching over 7 bases. Trimming removed 6 bases from V and 4 bases from J; junction bases left unmatched: 3. The CDR3 spans 13 residues. Germline assignment: CDR1 SQVTM and CDR2 ANQGSEA.

This chain uses TRBV4-3 with TRBJ2-5; TRBD1 matches 11 bases. V lost 4 bases, J lost 4 bases, and 5 bases stayed unmatched. The CDR3 is made up of 15 amino acids. Germline lookup yields CDR1 LGHNA and CDR2 YSLEER. The CDR3 loop is CASSPGGTGGETQYF. CDR3 bases: TGCGCCAGCAGCCCGGGCGGGACAGGGGGAGAGACCCAGTACTTC.

A few counts support this clone. The chain couples TRBV4-1 to TRBJ1-3; D is unclear. Per the germline V gene, CDR1 is MGHRA and CDR2 is YSYEKL. The CDR3 is made up of 18 amino acids. V was cut by 1 base and J by 0 bases, with 16 bases left in between. The CDR3 is CASSQGILRRDSGNTIYF. The CDR3 DNA follows: TGCGCCAGCAGCCAAGGGATATTGCGGCGCGACTCTGGAAACACCATATATTTT.

The table lists this clone with a count of one. This chain links TRBV6-6 with TRBJ2-7; 9 positions agree with TRBD2. V shed 8 bases, J shed 4 bases, and the junction held 6 bases outside the gene matches. This CDR3 is built from 13 residues. Germline V CDR1 and CDR2: MNHNY, SVGAGI (reference sequence). The CDR3 loop reads CASGSGGRYEQYV. CDR3 nucleotides: TGTGCCAGCGGTAGCGGGGGCCGGTACGAGCAGTACGTC.

V gene TRBV5-4 combines with J gene TRBJ1-1; tentative D call: TRBD1 (5 bases). Between the trimmed V and J ends, which lost 4 bases and 1 base, there was a span of 11 bases. From germline, CDR1 is SGHNT and CDR2 YYREEE (reference sequence). This CDR3 spans 14 amino acids. CDR3 in DNA: TGTGCCAGCAGCCCATCAGGGTCGAACACTGAAGCTTTCTTT. Amino acids: CASSPSGSNTEAFF.

The rearrangement links TRBV19 to TRBJ1-5; 7 bases agree with TRBD1. The CDR3 covers 18 residues. Trimming took 3 bases from V and 1 from J; bases not matched to a gene: 12. Germline-derived CDR1 and CDR2 are LNHDA and SQIVND (reference sequence). CDR3 DNA: TGTGCCAGTAGTATCCCCCTAACAGGGGCTGTGAGCAATCAGCCCCAGCATTTT. Translated, it gives CASSIPLTGAVSNQPQHF.

J is TRBJ1-5 and V is TRBV13; 9 bases map to TRBD1. The CDR3 is 15 amino acids. Germline V lookup: CDR1 PRHDT, CDR2 FYEKMQ (reference sequence). The junction had 11 bases not matched to a gene; V was cut back by 5 bases and J by 9 bases. CDR3 DNA sequence: TGTGCCAGCAGCCGCGGACAGGGGCGGAGTGGGCCCCAGCATTTT. It specifies CASSRGQGRSGPQHF.

The gene calls are TRBV2 and TRBJ2-5; 9 nucleotides align to TRBD1. Trimming cost V 6 bases and J 5 bases; bases outside gene matches: 4. The CDR3 totals 13 residues. Germline V lookup: CDR1 SNHLY, CDR2 FYNNEI. CDR3 sequence (DNA): TGTGCCAGCAGAGGGACAGGGTGGGAGACCCAGTACTTC. Protein product: CASRGTGWETQYF.

In its sample, this clone was seen once. The chain carries TRBV29-1 and TRBJ1-2; 7 bases map to TRBD1. CDR1 and CDR2 (germline): SQVTM, ANQGSEA. The CDR3 loop spans 13 amino acids. With V trimmed by 2 bases and J by 6 bases, 6 bases remained unmatched. The CDR3 spells CSVEPDRADGYTF. The CDR3 coding sequence is TGCAGCGTTGAACCCGACAGGGCGGATGGCTACACCTTC.

This chain connects TRBV7-9 to TRBJ1-1; maybe TRBD1 (5 bases). Trimming pared 1 base from V and 5 bases from J, leaving 11 bases between. The CDR3 is 14 amino acids. Per the germline V gene, CDR1 is SEHNR and CDR2 is FQNEAQ (reference sequence). For the CDR3, the DNA is TGTGCCAGCAGCTTAGAGGCAGGGCTAACTGAAGCTTTCTTT. Amino acid sequence: CASSLEAGLTEAFF.

This sequence joins TRBV3-1 (or the pseudogene TRBV3-2) and TRBJ1-2; 8 bases are shared with TRBD1. Per the germline V gene, CDR1 is LGHDT and CDR2 is YNNKEL (reference sequence). The V segment lost 3 bases and the J segment 4 bases; nucleotides outside the gene matches: 4. This CDR3 contains 14 residues. This CDR3 is CASSQGGQGYGYTF. The CDR3 DNA reads as TGTGCCAGCAGCCAGGGAGGACAGGGCTATGGCTACACCTTC.

The chain has TRBV6-2 or TRBV6-3 and TRBJ1-1; D not resolved. CDR3 length: 13 residues. The germline gives CDR1 MNHEY, CDR2 SVGEGT. Trimming removed 6 bases at V and 4 bases at J, with 12 bases between. The CDR3 region has the DNA TGTGCCAGCAGCCCGCGGGTTGGCACTGAAGCTTTCTTT. It translates to CASSPRVGTEAFF.

J is TRBJ1-5 and V is TRBV5-6; D might be TRBD1 (5 bases). Trimming removed 1 base at V and 1 base at J, with 6 bases between. This CDR3 region has 14 residues. CDR1 SGHDT and CDR2 YYEEEE come from the germline V gene. Here the CDR3 DNA reads TGTGCCAGCAGCTTGCGACAGAGCAATCAGCCCCAGCATTTT. Protein sequence: CASSLRQSNQPQHF.

The chain uses TRBV11-1 and TRBJ2-1, with D possibly being TRBD1 (6 bases). The V gene's germline CDR1 is SGHAT and CDR2 FQDESV (reference sequence). Trimming pared 2 bases from V and 7 bases from J, leaving 9 bases between. This CDR3 comprises 13 residues. In nucleotides, the CDR3 is TGTGCCAGCAGCTTACAGGGGCCTAATGAGCAGTTCTTC. Translated, it gives CASSLQGPNEQFF.

This CDR3 reads CASRLSGGLNEQFF. In DNA form, the CDR3 reads TGTGCCAGCAGGCTTAGCGGGGGGTTAAATGAGCAGTTCTTC. The gene calls are TRBV6-5 and TRBJ2-1; 10 bases line up with TRBD2. The V gene end was trimmed by 6 bases and the J gene end by 7 bases; junction bases not matched to a gene: 6. This CDR3 spans 14 amino acids. The germline gives CDR1 MNHEY, CDR2 SVGAGI.

The chain couples TRBV5-4 to TRBJ2-4; 8 bases fit TRBD2. The CDR3 extends over 15 amino acids. Germline V gives CDR1 SGHNT, CDR2 YYREEE (reference sequence). Trimming removed 1 base from V and 8 bases from J; junction bases left unmatched: 8. CDR3 in DNA: TGTGCCAGCAGCTTGAGACGGGGGGGCGCGGACATTCAGTACTTC. Translation: CASSLRRGGADIQYF.

The CDR3 reads CASGGFAGNTIYF. In DNA form, the CDR3 reads TGTGCCAGCGGGGGGTTCGCTGGAAACACCATATATTTT. V gene TRBV7-2 combines with J gene TRBJ1-3, with D perhaps matching TRBD1 (5 bases). The V end lost 8 bases, the J end lost 2 bases, and 10 bases lay between the germline ends. Germline CDR1 reads SGHTA; CDR2 reads FQGNSA. The CDR3 sequence is 13 residues long.

The rearrangement links TRBV14 to TRBJ2-7; 10 bases map to TRBD1. The CDR3 sequence is 14 residues long. The V gene end was trimmed by 4 bases and the J gene end by 7 bases; junction bases not matched to a gene: 7. Germline CDR1 is SGHDN and CDR2 is FVKESK. The CDR3 sequence is CASSPGQGVYEQYF. CDR3 nucleotides: TGTGCCAGCAGCCCCGGACAGGGGGTGTATGAGCAGTACTTC.